The present T cell receptor (beta chain) was sequenced within a study of response to subunit inactivated influenza vaccine. About this clonotype: The antigen remains unidentified.

Study-wide points: Each seasonal influenza vaccination recruits few new T cells, the authors suggested.

One entry per CDR3 protein results from TCRdb running MiXCR on the RT-PCR reads. The sample holds roughly 520,000 distinct CDR3 sequences, approximately 24% seen once. The receptor was derived from a man aged 45-60 years who received an inactivated influenza vaccine. Here the sequenced sample was CD4+ T cells sorted from PBMCs, taken 4 to 6 days after vaccination.

The CDR3 DNA is TGTGCCAGCAGTTTTTCAAGGCTAGCGGGAGGGCCGGGCACCGGGGAGCTGTTTTTT. Protein product: CASSFSRLAGGPGTGELFF. This chain uses TRBV27 with TRBJ2-2; TRBD2 matches 12 bases. There are 19 residues in the CDR3. The germline CDR1 and CDR2 sequences are MNHEY and SMNVEV (reference sequence). The V gene end was trimmed by 3 bases and the J gene end by 4 bases; junction bases not matched to a gene: 12.